Detailed here is one T cell receptor beta chain. Its antigen is undetermined. The junction does not match germline at one end; this may be a read error. The CDR3 regions of TCR beta were amplified from RNA transcripts. HTBI primers were the set used in a first-round RT-PCR of the TCR CDR3. Using its own MiXCR run on the multiplex PCR reads, TCRdb lists one record per CDR3 protein. The sample lists more than 500,000 distinct CDR3 sequences, 46% occurring once. Lactation, pregnancy, other autoimmune disease or uncontrolled infection excluded patients. There are 12 residues in the CDR3. Germline V gives CDR1 DFQATT, CDR2 SNEGSKA (reference sequence). The sample comes from a study of T cells in Graves' hyperthyroidism and ophthalmopathy. Study-wide results and caveats: Blood samples included most of the expanded thyroid clonotypes exceeding 0.001. The model identified upcoming ophthalmopathy a median around 6 months ahead of onset. The authors' 13 V-J model separated ophthalmopathy from stable hyperthyroidism.

Sequenced sample: peripheral blood or thyroid tissue (not recorded which). This TCR derives from an adult woman with Graves' disease, either hyperthyroidism or ophthalmopathy (not recorded which). This sequence joins TRBV20-1 and TRBJ2-6, with D possibly being TRBD1 (5 bases). CDR3 region: CSASGAVNTEAF. DNA for the CDR3: TGCAGTGCTAGTGGGGCGGTGAACACTGAAGCTTTC.